The following is a T cell receptor beta chain sequence with its context. These data originate in a study of blood T cells in healthy people across ages. Sample-barcoded 5' priming and a J-beta primer mix drove a second PCR of 7 to 11 cycles. The template-switch adaptor, which had 12 random nucleotides, put a tag on each cDNA molecule. TCRdb called the 5' RACE reads again in MiXCR, with one record for every CDR3 protein. The table includes 900,000 to 950,000 distinct CDR3 sequences, around 29% detected once. CDR3 length: 16 amino acids. Germline V gene data show CDR1 as DFQATT and CDR2 as SNEGSKA (reference sequence). The ends lost 0 bases at V and 4 bases at J; junction bases unmatched: 8. It was ten milliliters of peripheral blood that were drawn from each donor. Another study also made use of these data, one on T cells of mothers and their children. That source reports: Maternal samples each gave over 9 million TCR beta CDR3 reads, and child samples some 2.8 million each.

Sequenced sample: blood. The chain recombines TRBV20-1 with TRBJ1-2; 10 bases line up with TRBD1. The receptor's source is a woman between 35 and 50 years old in good health. In DNA form, the CDR3 reads TGCAGTGCTAGAGACGGGACAGGGGTGGTTCTCTATGGCTACACCTTC. Protein: CSARDGTGVVLYGYTF.